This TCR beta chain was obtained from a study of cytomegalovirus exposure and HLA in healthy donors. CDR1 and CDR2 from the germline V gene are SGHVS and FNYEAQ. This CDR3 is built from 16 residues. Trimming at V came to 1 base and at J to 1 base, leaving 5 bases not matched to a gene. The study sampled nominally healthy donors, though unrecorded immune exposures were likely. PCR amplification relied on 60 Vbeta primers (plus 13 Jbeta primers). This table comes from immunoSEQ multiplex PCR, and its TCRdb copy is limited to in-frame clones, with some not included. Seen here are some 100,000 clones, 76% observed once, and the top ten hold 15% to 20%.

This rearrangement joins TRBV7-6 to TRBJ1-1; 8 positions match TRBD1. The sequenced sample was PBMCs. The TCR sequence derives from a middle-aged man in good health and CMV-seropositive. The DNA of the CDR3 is TGTGCCAGCAGCTTAGAGTGGACAGGGACGAACACTGAAGCTTTCTTT. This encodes CASSLEWTGTNTEAFF.